This T cell receptor beta chain is drawn from a study of persistence of HIV-infected CD4 T cells. Turning to the study itself: Up to about 200 mL blood was drawn at multiple time points; a couple of donors had single-time leukapheresis.

This CDR3 is built from 11 residues. The germline CDR1 and CDR2 sequences are GTSNPN and SVGIG (reference sequence). The ends were cut back, 1 base at V and 7 bases at J, with 5 bases in the middle. An overlapping HIV-1 Gag peptide pool stimulated these cells at about 0.9 ug/peptide/mL. CD40L-negative CD69-negative CD45RO-high memory CD4+ T cells were sorted as populations depleted of antigen-responding cells. This was the immunoSEQ version 4 assay in survey mode. The repertoire was sequenced with immunoSEQ multiplex PCR; TCRdb's copy has only in-frame clones and lacks some. This sample has some 37,000 clones, with 80% to 85% found just once. Turning to this clone: Its specificity is unknown.

The chain has TRBV30 and TRBJ2-1, with a possible D match to TRBD1 (5 bases). The sample here was cultured CD4+ T cells from PBMCs, taken from a patient who received antiretroviral therapy. This clonotype was sampled from an adult with HIV. The donor label of this sample is uncertain. In nucleotides, the CDR3 is TGTGCCTGGAGTGCAGGGAATGAGCAGTTCTTC. Residues: CAWSAGNEQFF. Together with reference TRBV30 and TRBJ2-1, the CDR3 gives the full variable domain: SQTIHQWPATLVQPVGSPLSLECTVEGTSNPNLYWYRQAAGRGLQLLFYSVGIGQISSEVPQNLSASRPQDRQFILSSKKLLLSDSGFYLCAWSAGNEQFFGPGTRLTVL.